Sequencing of this T cell receptor (beta chain) was carried out in a study of T-cell reconstitution after alpha-beta-depleted transplantation in children. This clonotype was found once. A library of TCRbeta sequences, prepared with unique molecular identifiers, was generated. TCRdb re-called the PCR reads through MiXCR, storing one row per CDR3 protein. The sample carries about 980,000 distinct CDR3 sequences, about 30% recorded once. V trimming: 2 bases; J trimming: 5 bases; junction bases outside the gene matches: 9. Germline CDR1 is KGHSH and CDR2 is LQKENI. The CDR3 has 16 residues. The receptor's source is a boy under two years old who had a stem cell transplant for SCID, so the T cells may come from the graft donor. The sequenced sample was PBMCs, mostly from graft donor cells, obtained 360 days after TCRalphabeta/CD19-depleted stem cell transplant. V usage is TRBV18 and J usage is TRBJ1-1, with 9 bases fitting TRBD1. CDR3 protein: CASSPYRDRVGTEAFF. CDR3 nucleotides: TGTGCCAGCTCACCATACCGGGACAGGGTGGGGACTGAAGCTTTCTTT.